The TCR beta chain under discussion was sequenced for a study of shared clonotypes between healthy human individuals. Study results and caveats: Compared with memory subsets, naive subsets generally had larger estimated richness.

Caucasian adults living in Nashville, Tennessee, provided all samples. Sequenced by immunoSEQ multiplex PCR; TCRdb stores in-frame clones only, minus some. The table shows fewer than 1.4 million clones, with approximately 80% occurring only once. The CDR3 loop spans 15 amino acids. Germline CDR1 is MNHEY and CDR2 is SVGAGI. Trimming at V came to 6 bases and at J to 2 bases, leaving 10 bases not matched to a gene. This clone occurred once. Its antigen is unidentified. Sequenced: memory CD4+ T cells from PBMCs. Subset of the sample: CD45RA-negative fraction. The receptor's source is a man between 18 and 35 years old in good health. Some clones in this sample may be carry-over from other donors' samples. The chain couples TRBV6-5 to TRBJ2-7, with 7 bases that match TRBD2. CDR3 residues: CASRESGKRTYEQYF. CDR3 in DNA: TGTGCCAGCAGAGAGAGCGGGAAAAGAACCTACGAGCAGTACTTC.